This T cell receptor (beta chain) was sequenced in a study of blood T cells in healthy people across ages. This clonotype was seen only a few times. Its antigen is undetermined. CDR1 is WNHNN, CDR2 SYGVQD, per germline (reference sequence). Trimming took off 3 bases at V and 6 bases at J, with 15 bases between the two ends. There are 15 residues in the CDR3. A J-beta primer mix and a sample-barcoded 5' primer were used in a second PCR of about 6 to 12 cycles. MiXCR was run by TCRdb on the 5' RACE reads, yielding one entry per CDR3 protein. The table lists under 800,000 distinct CDR3 sequences, roughly 45% of them singletons. Whole-study results and caveats: With donor CMV status unknown, expanded clonotype changes were possibly confounded. Unsorted PBMC input precluded a conclusive naive versus antigen-experienced comparison.

The authors isolated at least 6.5 million PBMCs per sample. This TCR was sampled from a woman aged 60-75 years in good health. Specimen: blood. The chain uses TRBV10-1 and TRBJ2-1; a weak D match, TRBD2 (7 bases). The CDR3 DNA reads as TGCGCCAGCAGTGACGAGGGGGGGGACCGCAATGAGCAGTTCTTC. This translates into CASSDEGGDRNEQFF.